This entry describes one TCR beta chain. This record belongs to a study of T-cell reconstitution after alpha-beta-depleted transplantation in children. V shed 3 bases and J shed 3 bases, with 12 bases lying between them. This CDR3 spans 14 amino acids. The germline CDR1 and CDR2 sequences are SGHVS and FNYEAQ. Unique molecular identifiers were built into the TCRbeta library. One entry per CDR3 protein results from TCRdb running MiXCR on the PCR reads. The sample carries approximately 210,000 distinct CDR3 sequences, roughly 15% recorded once. The source was PBMCs from the stem cell graft donor, collected from the stem cell graft. This rearrangement joins TRBV7-6 to TRBJ2-7, with a possible D match to TRBD2 (6 bases). The clonotype comes from a human donor who donated a stem cell graft to a child with acute lymphoblastic leukemia. CDR3: CASSLVGGIYEQYF. The CDR3 region has the DNA TGTGCCAGCAGCTTGGTGGGAGGAATCTACGAGCAGTACTTC.